What follows are 11 T cell receptor beta chains derived from one specimen sequenced in a study of CD8 T cells in ankylosing spondylitis. TCRdb re-analysed the 5' RACE reads in MiXCR, keeping a single row per CDR3 protein. The sample lists around 180,000 distinct CDR3 sequences, roughly 18% occurring once. The sequenced material came from blood, either unsorted or a sorted T cell fraction (not recorded which). These receptors were taken from a male donor under 35 with ankylosing spondylitis or in good health (not recorded which).

The table lists this clonotype with many counts. The V call is TRBV5-1, the J call TRBJ2-7; 9 positions match TRBD1. This CDR3 contains 13 residues. With 7 bases clipped from V and 3 bases from J, the junction kept 5 bases outside the gene matches. Germline lookup yields CDR1 SGHRS and CDR2 YFSETQ. CDR3 bases: TGCGCCAGCTCCGGGACAGGGAGCTACGAGCAGTACTTC. This codes for CASSGTGSYEQYF.

A few counts support this clonotype. The V and J genes are TRBV15 and TRBJ1-1, with TRBD1 matching over 7 bases. V gave up 1 base and J gave up 7 bases; unmatched junction bases: 6. Per the germline V gene, CDR1 is LNHNV and CDR2 is YYDKDF (reference sequence). The CDR3 loop spans 14 amino acids. The CDR3 DNA is TGTGCCACCAGCAGAGGAGGGGACAGCCTTGAAGCTTTCTTT. It encodes CATSRGGDSLEAFF.

This clonotype came up many times. The chain carries TRBV30 and TRBJ2-7; 9 bases line up with TRBD2. In germline, CDR1 is GTSNPN, CDR2 SVGIG (reference sequence). The CDR3 extends over 16 amino acids. Losses at the gene ends were 2 bases for V and 3 bases for J; bases not matched to a gene: 11. CDR3 region: CAWSTAASGIFYEQYF. The DNA of the CDR3 is TGTGCCTGGAGTACCGCGGCTAGCGGGATTTTCTACGAGCAGTACTTC.

This clonotype was seen at least ten times. This chain connects TRBV5-6 to TRBJ2-3; tentatively, D is TRBD2 (6 bases). V lost 1 base to trimming and J lost 5 bases, with 14 bases between them. The CDR3 is 15 residues long. Germline-derived CDR1 and CDR2 are SGHDT and YYEEEE. CDR3 region: CASSLWAGGGDTQYF. The CDR3 DNA follows: TGTGCCAGCAGCTTGTGGGCCGGGGGTGGAGATACGCAGTATTTT.

Ten or more counts support this clonotype. V usage is TRBV20-1 and J usage is TRBJ1-1, with 7 bases fitting TRBD1. V trimming: 4 bases; J trimming: 10 bases; junction bases outside the gene matches: 6. In germline, CDR1 is DFQATT, CDR2 SNEGSKA (reference sequence). The CDR3 loop spans 11 amino acids. CDR3 region: CSANKQGVAFF. The CDR3 DNA reads as TGCAGTGCTAATAAGCAGGGGGTAGCTTTCTTT.

This clonotype was observed at least ten times. An end of the junction differs from the germline gene, which may be a read error. The chain joins TRBV28 to TRBJ2-7, with 7 bases lining up with TRBD1. The CDR3 loop spans 12 amino acids. Germline assignment: CDR1 MDHEN and CDR2 SYDVKM. The CDR3 nucleotides read TGTGCCAGCAGTTTCCTCGACAGGGCCGAGCACTTC. Protein sequence: CASSFLDRAEHF.

This clonotype was seen a few times. The J gene is TRBJ2-1, the V gene TRBV21-1; TRBD2 is taken as the D call from the table, unchecked against the DNA. TRBV21-1 is a listed pseudogene. The CDR3 covers 14 residues. The DNA of the CDR3 is TGTGCCAGCAGCAACGAGGAGTGGACTTCCGAGCAGTTCTTC. It codes for CASSNEEWTSEQFF.

This clonotype has ten or more counts. The V and J genes are TRBV6-2 or TRBV6-3 and TRBJ2-2; D may correspond to TRBD1 or TRBD2 (5 bases each). V shed 5 bases and J shed 5 bases, with 18 bases lying between them. Looked up from germline, CDR1 is MNHEY and CDR2 is SVGEGT. The CDR3 is made up of 16 amino acids. The DNA for the CDR3 is TGTGCCAGCAGTCCTACACCTCCGGGGCCGACCGGGGAGCTGTTTTTT. It yields the protein CASSPTPPGPTGELFF.

This clonotype was detected many times. This chain uses TRBV20-1 with TRBJ1-2, with a possible D match to TRBD1 (5 bases). Trimming removed 5 bases from V and 11 bases from J, with 18 bases in between. Germline lookup yields CDR1 DFQATT and CDR2 SNEGSKA (reference sequence). The CDR3 spans 12 residues. The CDR3: CSAAGTELRYTF. CDR3 coding DNA: TGCAGTGCTGCCGGGACGGAATTGAGATACACCTTC.

The J gene is TRBJ2-2, the V gene TRBV5-6; maybe TRBD1 (6 bases). The germline gives CDR1 SGHDT, CDR2 YYEEEE. There are 15 residues in the CDR3. V gave up 6 bases and J gave up 4 bases, with 16 bases separating them. CDR3 protein: CASTSGTISTGELFF. Here the CDR3 DNA reads TGTGCCAGCACCTCCGGGACAATCAGCACCGGGGAGCTGTTTTTT.

This clonotype was seen only once. The chain links TRBV27 to TRBJ2-5; D ambiguous. V lost 10 bases, J lost 7 bases, and 13 bases lay in between. Germline lookup yields CDR1 MNHEY and CDR2 SMNVEV (reference sequence). The CDR3 is made up of 11 amino acids. Here the CDR3 DNA reads TGTGCCACCAGGAAGGGCTTGACCCAGTACTTC. Amino acid sequence: CATRKGLTQYF.